The entry below gives a single T cell receptor (beta chain) sequence along with its context. The antigen is not known. Other DNA sequences in the sample encode the same CDR3. CDR1 SEHNR and CDR2 FQNEAQ come from the germline V gene (reference sequence). Trimming cost V 5 bases and J 0 bases, with 2 bases left between them. CDR3 length: 11 amino acids. These data are taken from a study of cytomegalovirus exposure and HLA in healthy donors. Study-wide results and limits: The only immune exposure information that was available was CMV serostatus. Analyzed later, most CMV-associated TCR beta chains appeared HLA-restricted.

The PCR was carried out with 60 Vbeta primers and 13 Jbeta primers. Profiled with immunoSEQ multiplex PCR; TCRdb holds only in-frame clones, not every one. The table shows 200,000 to 250,000 clones, with over 65% occurring only once. This sequence was found in a man between 18 and 29 years old in good health and CMV-seronegative. The sample consisted of PBMCs. The rearrangement joins TRBV7-9 to TRBJ2-7; D is unresolved. The chain's CDR3 is CASSRSYEQYF. The CDR3, as DNA: TGTGCCAGCAGCCGCTCCTACGAGCAGTACTTC. The whole variable domain, remainder taken from reference TRBV7-9 and TRBJ2-7, is DTGVSQNPRHKITKRGQNVTFRCDPISEHNRLYWYRQTLGQGPEFLTYFQNEAQLEKSRLLSDRFSAERPKGSFSTLEIQRTEQGDSAMYLCASSRSYEQYFGPGTRLTVT.